This T cell receptor beta chain was identified in a study of radiation and T cells in renal cell carcinoma (dated by TCRdb to 2020 to 2022). With regard to the full study: A total of around 53 samples underwent TCR beta sequencing, made up of some 26 tumors and about 27 peripheral blood samples. In the 40 to 60 samples combined, around 3.7 million unique CDR3 nucleotide sequences were found, encoding 2,658,974 unique CDR3 amino acid sequences.

As concerns this clone: Its target antigen remains unknown. No much larger clonotype is one base removed from it; base qualities were not supplied.

Findings and caveats that apply to the study as a whole: Higher TCR clonality was observed in irradiated tumors than in controls, with an average of approximately 50% of the repertoire accounted for by the top 100 clonotypes, compared with around 45% in nephrectomy-only tumors. Effects of radiation dose or scheduling on the TCR repertoire could not be addressed with the single-armed trial design. A greater number of dominant CDR3 motifs was detected in irradiated tumors than in control tumors, and a larger share of the repertoire was occupied by these motifs in irradiated tumors than in control tumors. In blood, the top tumor clonotypes increased between baseline and 2 weeks post-radiation and then shrank by 4 weeks, which suggests that tumor-resident clones expanded only transiently. Intratumoral heterogeneity went uncaptured because the only tumor material available was small regions of 0.8 to 1 g. No pretreatment tumor biopsies were available, so the baseline intratumoral presence of clonotypes could not be determined.

The immunoSEQ kit was used, according to the manufacturer's recommendations, to generate TCR beta libraries from genomic DNA. For library preparation, a first multiplex PCR was performed with proprietary primers, followed by a second PCR in which unique barcodes were added, and bead cleanups were performed after each round. Each sample batch included a kit-provided positive control reaction and a negative control reaction. The final libraries underwent checking on an Agilent 4200 TapeStation D1000 ScreenTape, volumetric pooling, and quantification by qPCR. Sequencing was performed on an Illumina NextSeq500 with a MidOutput 150-cycle cartridge, and 156 Read1 and 15 Index1 cycles were run with kit custom primers. The pooled library was loaded at about 1 pM, and roughly 18% PhiX control was spiked in. Per the source publication's procedure: The vendor-processed data were analyzed in R, and a clonotype was defined as all T cells that share the same CDR3 nucleotide sequence. In the clone abundance analyses, frequencies in each sample were normalized to that sample's 10,000 most abundant clones. Before analysis, public T cell clones were removed, and these numbered fewer than six per sample on average. ImmunoMap was used for dominant motif analysis with the PAM10 matrix, a gap penalty of 30, and a homology threshold of 0.3, and any motif reaching a cumulative frequency of at least 0.01 was considered dominant. Tumor-enriched clonotypes and baseline blood-enriched clonotypes were defined as those with an abundance difference of at least 32-fold between compartments. Similarity between tumor and blood repertoires was quantified using the Baroni-Urbani and Buser coefficient, and groups were compared with two-tailed Wilcoxon tests in R. Held by TCRdb, this immuneACCESS table contains in-frame sequences only and omits some clones. Under half of the omission traces to an unresolved V gene where checked; the cause of the rest is unknown. Clone size and the V and J calls come from that table; the DNA yielded D and trimming. This sample comprises 15,000 to 20,000 clones, over 45% of them detected only once. Clones ranked in the top ten supply approximately 12% of the sample.

According to the germline V gene, CDR1 reads SGHAT and CDR2 reads FQNNGV. The CDR3 contains 12 residues, cysteine and phenylalanine counted. Just CDR3 DNA is preserved here, 36 bases in frame from base 1. Relative to germline, V is missing 3 bases and J is missing 15 bases, with 7 bases of the junction outside any gene match. The time point label here, explained by the study, means: tumor resected at nephrectomy. Explained via the paper, the treatment or condition label denotes: 15 Gy SBRT to primary tumor, nephrectomy 4 weeks later. The samples were obtained from a clinical trial, where primary renal cell carcinomas were treated with 15 Gy stereotactic body radiation therapy and then removed by nephrectomy 4 weeks afterward. All patients had renal cell carcinoma with clear cell pathology. Tumor processing involved mechanical dissociation, digestion with collagenase/hyaluronidase at 37 degrees C, handling in gentleMACS C tubes, and storage in liquid nitrogen. Genomic DNA for TCR sequencing was prepared using the QIAamp DNA Blood Mini Kit (Qiagen). The analyses included just those samples that passed every quality control check.

The material sequenced was tumor tissue, taken from a patient whose treatment included radiotherapy and nephrectomy. This TCR derives from a man in his forties or fifties with renal cell carcinoma. The chain is made from TRBV11-2 and TRBJ2-1, with 8 junctional bases fitting TRBD2. CDR3 protein: CASSFGGAGGFF. The base sequence is TGTGCCAGCAGCTTCGGGGGGGCCGGCGGGTTCTTC.